A single sample gave rise to the 12 T cell receptor beta chains below, sequenced in a study of tumor-infiltrating lymphocytes in primary liver carcinoma. A constant-region primer primed TCR beta cDNA synthesis from 400 to 550 ng of total RNA. TCR beta libraries came from three nested multiplex PCR rounds using slightly modified ARM-PCR. TRBV1-TRBV30 forward and Cbeta reverse primers drove the first two roughly 11-cycle rounds. TCRdb re-called the multiplex PCR reads through MiXCR, storing one row per CDR3 protein. The table lists 60,000 or so distinct CDR3 sequences, about two thirds of them singletons. Total RNA and DNA came together from approximately 20-30 mg of bulk tissue without cell sorting. The sequencing input was liver tumor tissue from sampling region 2. Subset given: tumor region T2, inferior pole. These receptors originate from a man in his forties with primary liver carcinoma and hepatitis B virus infection.

Only a few counts were recorded for this clonotype. V usage is TRBV7-6 and J usage is TRBJ1-2, with D possibly matching TRBD1 (5 bases). Trimming took off 0 bases at V and 2 bases at J, with 10 bases between the two ends. The CDR3 spans 15 residues. Germline V CDR1 and CDR2: SGHVS, FNYEAQ. The CDR3 DNA follows: TGTGCCAGCAGCTTAGCTCCGGGGACCAACTATGGCTACACCTTC. Amino acids: CASSLAPGTNYGYTF.

As for this clonotype: The junction shows a germline mismatch at one end, possibly a read error. This CDR3 reads CVSSYPLTGGSGSRTTTDTQYF. CDR3 DNA sequence: TGTGTCAGCAGTTACCCCCTCACAGGGGGCAGCGGGAGTAGAACTACCACAGATACGCAGTATTTT. This sequence joins TRBV6-6 and TRBJ2-3; D possibly corresponds to TRBD1 (9 bases). The CDR3 has 22 residues. From germline, CDR1 is MNHNY and CDR2 SVGAGI (reference sequence).

Concerning this clonotype itself: The germline gene is not matched at one end of the junction; a read error may be the cause. The genes are TRBV4-1 and TRBJ2-7; D possibly corresponds to TRBD2 (6 bases). The CDR3 has 16 amino acids. Germline-derived CDR1 and CDR2 are MGHRA and YSYEKL. CDR3 region: CVSSQPIAEPLYEQYF. CDR3 coding DNA: TGCGTCAGCAGCCAACCCATAGCGGAGCCACTTTACGAGCAGTACTTC.

V and J are TRBV29-1 and TRBJ2-1, with a tentative D call TRBD2 (6 bases). Germline CDR1 reads SQVTM; CDR2 reads ANQGSEA. The ends were cut back, 5 bases at V and 6 bases at J, with 8 bases in the middle. CDR3 size: 11 residues. The DNA of the CDR3 is TGCAGCGTTCGGGGAGGCAATGAGCAGTTCTTC. This encodes CSVRGGNEQFF.

A remark on this clonotype: The junction differs from germline at one of its ends, possibly a read error. V usage is TRBV24-1 and J usage is TRBJ2-1; D not resolved. The CDR3 is made up of 14 amino acids. CDR1 and CDR2 (germline): KGHDR, SFDVKD. CDR3 bases: TGTGCCACCAGTGATTTGGGAACTAACAATGTGCAGTTCTTC. Translated, it gives CATSDLGTNNVQFF.

This clonotype was counted many times. J is TRBJ1-1 and V is TRBV30, with D possibly matching TRBD1 (5 bases). V was trimmed by 2 bases and J by 1 base, leaving 11 bases between them. The CDR3 has 14 residues. Germline V CDR1 and CDR2: GTSNPN, SVGIG (reference sequence). The CDR3 sequence: CAWSSIRGNTEAFF. DNA of the CDR3: TGTGCCTGGAGTAGTATTAGGGGGAACACTGAAGCTTTCTTT. Complete variable domain (other parts from reference TRBV30 and TRBJ1-1): SQTIHQWPATLVQPVGSPLSLECTVEGTSNPNLYWYRQAAGRGLQLLFYSVGIGQISSEVPQNLSASRPQDRQFILSSKKLLLSDSGFYLCAWSSIRGNTEAFFGQGTRLTVV.

A remark on this clonotype: The conserved phenylalanine or tryptophan normally closing the CDR3 is absent here, so this likely arose from a read error. The rearrangement joins TRBV6-2 or TRBV6-3 to TRBJ2-7; D unclear. Germline CDR1 reads MNHEY; CDR2 reads SVGEGT. CDR3 length: 15 residues. V lost 11 bases and J lost 6, with 26 bases in between. DNA of the CDR3: TGTGCCGCCGATGCAGCCTCCGGCCCCCTTGGCGAGCAGTACCTC. It translates to CAADAASGPLGEQYL.

Comment on this clonotype: At one boundary the junction diverges from the germline segment, which might be a read error. The gene calls are TRBV6-5 and TRBJ2-7; 9 nucleotides agree with TRBD2. The V gene's germline CDR1 is MNHEY and CDR2 SVGAGI. This CDR3 is built from 14 residues. The CDR3 region has the DNA TGTGCCAGCAGTTTCCTTAGCGGGAGCTACGAGAAGTACTTC. Translation gives CASSFLSGSYEKYF.

Worth noting for this clonotype: One end of the junction varies from germline; a read error may be responsible. The chain recombines TRBV29-1 with TRBJ2-7; 10 bases fit TRBD1. CDR1 and CDR2 (germline): SQVTM, ANQGSEA. There are 14 residues in the CDR3. The CDR3 DNA is TGCGGCGTTGAAGGACAGGGGGTGGACAACGAGCAGTACTTC. Amino acid sequence: CGVEGQGVDNEQYF.

A remark on this clonotype: The conserved phenylalanine or tryptophan normally closing the CDR3 is absent here, so this likely arose from a read error. This sequence joins TRBV4-1 and TRBJ2-5, with 9 positions matching TRBD2. Per the germline V gene, CDR1 is MGHRA and CDR2 is YSYEKL. The CDR3 spans 17 residues. Trimming took 2 bases from V and 4 from J; bases not matched to a gene: 11. The CDR3 sequence: CASSQYRLAGVPETQYL. For the CDR3, the DNA is TGCGCCAGCAGCCAATACCGATTAGCGGGAGTGCCAGAGACCCAGTACCTC.

As concerns this clonotype: One end of the junction varies from germline; a read error may be responsible. The chain combines TRBV11-2 with TRBJ1-1; TRBD1 is a possible D gene (5 bases). In germline, CDR1 is SGHAT, CDR2 FQNNGV. This CDR3 comprises 13 residues. CDR3 protein: CACSEGLPIRAFF. DNA of the CDR3: TGTGCCTGCAGTGAGGGACTCCCAATAAGAGCTTTCTTT.

V is TRBV6-5 and J is TRBJ2-6; D might be TRBD1 or TRBD2, each matching 5 bases. Germline V gene data show CDR1 as MNHEY and CDR2 as SVGAGI. There are 15 residues in the CDR3. Trimming cost V 9 bases and J 11 bases, with 23 bases left between them. The CDR3 coding sequence is TGTGCCAGTAGTCCCGACCTTCCTGGGACCTACGTCCTGACTTTC. Amino acids: CASSPDLPGTYVLTF.